This TCR beta chain comes out of a study of lymphopenia after photon versus proton radiotherapy. This clone was detected only once. Antigen specificity is unknown. Findings and caveats of the study: Authors raise, but do not show, better survival with proton therapy.

This table comes from immunoSEQ multiplex PCR, and its TCRdb copy is limited to in-frame clones, with some not included. Counted here are 75,000 or so clones, about 83% occurring once; the ten biggest clones make up 1.3% to 1.5%. V was pared by 6 bases and J by 8 bases, with 10 bases between. The length of the CDR3 is 10 residues. Per germline, CDR1 SQVTM and CDR2 ANQGSEA. The sample here was peripheral blood, taken from a patient treated with proton-based radiotherapy. The sequence was obtained from a man between 60 and 75 years old with pancreatic cancer. The chain is built from TRBV29-1 and TRBJ2-5; D is unclear. As DNA, the CDR3 is TGCAGCGTCCGACGCGAAACCCAGTACTTC. Its protein is CSVRRETQYF.